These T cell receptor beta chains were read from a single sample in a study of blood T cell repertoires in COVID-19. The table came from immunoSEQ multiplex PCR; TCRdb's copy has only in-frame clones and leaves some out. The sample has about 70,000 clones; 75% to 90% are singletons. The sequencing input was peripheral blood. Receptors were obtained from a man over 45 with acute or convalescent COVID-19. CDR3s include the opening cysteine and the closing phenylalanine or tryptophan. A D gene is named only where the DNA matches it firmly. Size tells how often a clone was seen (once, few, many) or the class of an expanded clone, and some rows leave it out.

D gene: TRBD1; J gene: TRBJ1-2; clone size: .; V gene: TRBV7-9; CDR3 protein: CASSYVGQGGGLSNTF; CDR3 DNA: TGTGCCAGCAGCTACGTTGGACAGGGAGGTGGTCTCAGTAACACCTTC
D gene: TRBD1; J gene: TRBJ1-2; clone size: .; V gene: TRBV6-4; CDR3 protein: CASSNTGQGARGYTF; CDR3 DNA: TGTGCCAGCAGCAACACGGGACAGGGGGCTCGTGGCTACACCTTC
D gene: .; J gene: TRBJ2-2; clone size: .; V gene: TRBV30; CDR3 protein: CAWNYPGELFF; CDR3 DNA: TGTGCCTGGAATTATCCCGGGGAGCTGTTTTTT
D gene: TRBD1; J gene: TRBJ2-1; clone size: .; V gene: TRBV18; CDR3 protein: CASSPGTGGMNEQFF; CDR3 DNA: TGTGCCAGCTCACCCGGGACAGGGGGTATGAATGAGCAGTTCTTC
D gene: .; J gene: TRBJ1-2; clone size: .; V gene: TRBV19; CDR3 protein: CASSPRQESNYGYTF; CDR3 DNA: TGTGCCAGTAGCCCAAGACAGGAATCCAACTATGGCTACACCTTC
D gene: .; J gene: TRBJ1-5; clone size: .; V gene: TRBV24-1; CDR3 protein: CATSSYREIGQPQHF; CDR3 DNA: TGTGCCACCAGCTCCTACCGGGAGATCGGGCAGCCCCAGCATTTT
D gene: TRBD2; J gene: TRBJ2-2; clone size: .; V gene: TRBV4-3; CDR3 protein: CASSQAPTLAGGPETGELFF; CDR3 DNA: TGCGCCAGCAGCCAAGCTCCAACACTAGCGGGAGGGCCTGAGACCGGGGAGCTGTTTTTT
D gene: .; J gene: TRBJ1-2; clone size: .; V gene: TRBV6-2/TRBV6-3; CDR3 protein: CASSSLDSYYGYTF; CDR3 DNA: TGTGCCAGCAGTTCCCTAGACAGCTACTATGGCTACACCTTC
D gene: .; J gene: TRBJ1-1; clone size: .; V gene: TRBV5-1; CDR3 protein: CASNEVGTEAFF; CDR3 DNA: TGCGCCAGCAACGAGGTGGGCACTGAAGCTTTCTTT
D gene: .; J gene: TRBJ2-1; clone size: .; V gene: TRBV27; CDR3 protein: CASSLSSRNEQFF; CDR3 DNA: TGTGCCAGCAGTTTATCGTCGCGAAATGAGCAGTTCTTC
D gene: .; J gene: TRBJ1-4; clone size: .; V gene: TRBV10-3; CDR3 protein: CAISANGGGEKLFF; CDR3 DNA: TGTGCCATCAGTGCCAACGGGGGTGGTGAAAAACTGTTTTTT
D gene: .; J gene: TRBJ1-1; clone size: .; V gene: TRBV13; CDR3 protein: CASSLPQSGVAEAFF; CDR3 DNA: TGTGCCAGCAGCTTACCACAATCAGGGGTCGCTGAAGCTTTCTTT
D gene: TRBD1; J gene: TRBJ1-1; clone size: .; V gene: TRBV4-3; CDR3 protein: CASSPGTGSRTEAFF; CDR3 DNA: TGCGCCAGCAGCCCTGGGACAGGTAGTCGCACTGAAGCTTTCTTT
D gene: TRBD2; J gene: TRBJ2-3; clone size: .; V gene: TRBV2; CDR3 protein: CASRTSGRGNTQYF; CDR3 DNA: TGTGCCAGCAGGACTAGCGGGAGGGGGAATACGCAGTATTTT
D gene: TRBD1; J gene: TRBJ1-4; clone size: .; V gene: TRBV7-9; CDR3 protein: CASSSRTGGFEKLFF; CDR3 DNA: TGTGCCAGCAGCTCCCGGACAGGGGGCTTTGAAAAACTGTTTTTT
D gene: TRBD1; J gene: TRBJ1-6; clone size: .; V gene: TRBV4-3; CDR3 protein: CASSWSGGSNSPLHF; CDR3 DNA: TGCGCCAGCAGCTGGTCAGGGGGATCGAATTCACCCCTCCACTTT
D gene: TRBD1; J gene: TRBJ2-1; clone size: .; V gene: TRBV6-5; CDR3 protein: CASSLQGARWSEQFF; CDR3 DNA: TGTGCCAGCAGTCTACAGGGGGCGCGTTGGTCAGAGCAGTTCTTC
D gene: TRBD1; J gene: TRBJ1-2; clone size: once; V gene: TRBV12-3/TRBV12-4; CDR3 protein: CASKDRVGGYTF; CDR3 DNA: TGTGCCAGCAAAGACAGGGTGGGTGGCTACACCTTC
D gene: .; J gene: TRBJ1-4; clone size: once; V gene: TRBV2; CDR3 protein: CASSHEAGANEKLFF; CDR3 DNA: TGTGCCAGCAGTCACGAGGCAGGGGCTAATGAAAAACTGTTTTTT
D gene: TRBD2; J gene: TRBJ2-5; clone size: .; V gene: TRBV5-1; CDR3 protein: CASSSSGETQYF; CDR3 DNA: TGCGCCAGCAGCTCTAGCGGGGAGACCCAGTACTTC
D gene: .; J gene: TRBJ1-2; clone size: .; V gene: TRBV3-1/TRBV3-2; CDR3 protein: CASSQDKVSGYTF; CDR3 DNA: TGTGCCAGCAGCCAAGATAAAGTCAGTGGCTACACCTTC
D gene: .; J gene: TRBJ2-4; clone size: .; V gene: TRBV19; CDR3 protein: CASTSGSYAKNIQYF; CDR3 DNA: TGTGCCAGTACCTCGGGTTCCTACGCCAAAAACATTCAGTACTTC
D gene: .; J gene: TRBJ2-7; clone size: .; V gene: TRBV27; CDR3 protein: CASSFQTVSGELTQQYF; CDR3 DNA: TGTGCCAGCAGTTTTCAGACTGTTTCAGGGGAGCTTACGCAGCAGTACTTC
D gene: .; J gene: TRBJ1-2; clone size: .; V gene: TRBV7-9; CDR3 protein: CASSLVRDGYTF; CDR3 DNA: TGTGCCAGCAGCTTAGTTCGGGATGGCTACACCTTC
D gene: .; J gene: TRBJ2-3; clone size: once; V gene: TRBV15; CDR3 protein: CATSRQPHGATDTQYF; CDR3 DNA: TGTGCCACCAGCAGGCAGCCACACGGAGCCACAGATACGCAGTATTTT
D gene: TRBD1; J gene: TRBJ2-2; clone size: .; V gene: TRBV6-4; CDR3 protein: CASRPGTANTGELFF; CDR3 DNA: TGTGCCAGCAGGCCCGGGACAGCTAACACCGGGGAGCTGTTTTTT
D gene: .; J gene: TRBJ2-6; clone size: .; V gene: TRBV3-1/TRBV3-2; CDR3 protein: CASSMHRAGANVLTF; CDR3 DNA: TGTGCCAGCAGCATGCACAGGGCTGGGGCCAACGTCCTGACTTTC
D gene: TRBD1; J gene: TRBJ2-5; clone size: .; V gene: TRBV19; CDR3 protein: CASSSRTGGKETQYF; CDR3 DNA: TGTGCCAGTAGCTCCAGGACAGGAGGAAAGGAGACCCAGTACTTC
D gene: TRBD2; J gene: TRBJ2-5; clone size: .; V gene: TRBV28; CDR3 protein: CATLPRLAGKETQYF; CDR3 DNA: TGTGCCACCCTCCCGAGGCTAGCGGGAAAGGAGACCCAGTACTTC
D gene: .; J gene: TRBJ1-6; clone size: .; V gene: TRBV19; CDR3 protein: CASSIDRRQGNSPLHF; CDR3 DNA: TGTGCCAGTAGTATAGATCGGCGGCAGGGGAATTCACCCCTCCACTTT
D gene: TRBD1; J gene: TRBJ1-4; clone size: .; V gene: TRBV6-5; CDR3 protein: CASSPGTGNEKLFF; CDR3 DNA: TGTGCCAGCAGTCCCGGGACAGGGAATGAAAAACTGTTTTTT
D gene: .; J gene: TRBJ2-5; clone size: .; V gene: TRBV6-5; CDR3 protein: CASSYSTGEGQETQYF; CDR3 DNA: TGTGCCAGCAGTTACTCGACAGGGGAGGGACAAGAGACCCAGTACTTC
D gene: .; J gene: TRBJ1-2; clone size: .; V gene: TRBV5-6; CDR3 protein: CASSLDQGIRGYTF; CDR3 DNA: TGTGCCAGCAGCTTGGATCAGGGGATAAGGGGCTACACCTTC
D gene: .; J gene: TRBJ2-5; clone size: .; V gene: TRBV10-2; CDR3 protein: CASIVGRGGETQYF; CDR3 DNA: TGCGCCAGCATAGTCGGCAGGGGAGGGGAGACCCAGTACTTC
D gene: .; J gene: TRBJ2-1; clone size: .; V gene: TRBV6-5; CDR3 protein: CASSLPGEYNEQFF; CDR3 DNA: TGTGCCAGCAGCCTCCCGGGAGAGTACAATGAGCAGTTCTTC
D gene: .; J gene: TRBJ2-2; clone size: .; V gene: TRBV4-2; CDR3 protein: CASSQHSGTNTGELFF; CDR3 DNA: TGTGCCAGCAGCCAACATAGCGGAACGAACACCGGGGAGCTGTTTTTT
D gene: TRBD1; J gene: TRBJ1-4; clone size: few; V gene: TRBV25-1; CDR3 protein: CASSRTGRGEKLFF; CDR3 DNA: TGTGCCAGCAGCAGGACAGGGAGGGGTGAAAAACTGTTTTTT
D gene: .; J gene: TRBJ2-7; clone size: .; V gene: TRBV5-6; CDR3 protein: CASSLGQGRYEQYF; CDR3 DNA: TGTGCCAGCAGCTTGGGTCAGGGTCGGTACGAGCAGTACTTC
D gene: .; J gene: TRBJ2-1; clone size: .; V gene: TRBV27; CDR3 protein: CASSLLRTGPHEQFF; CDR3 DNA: TGTGCCAGCAGTTTACTGCGGACTGGTCCCCATGAGCAGTTCTTC
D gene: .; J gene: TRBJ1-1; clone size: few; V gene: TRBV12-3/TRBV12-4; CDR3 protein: CASSTDTNTEAFF; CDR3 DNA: TGTGCCAGCAGCACGGACACGAACACTGAAGCTTTCTTT
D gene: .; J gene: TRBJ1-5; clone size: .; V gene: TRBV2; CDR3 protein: CASSDGGAGNQPQHF; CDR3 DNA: TGTGCCAGCAGTGATGGAGGGGCCGGTAATCAGCCCCAGCATTTT
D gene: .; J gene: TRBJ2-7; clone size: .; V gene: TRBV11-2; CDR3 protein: CASSRGGRAAYF; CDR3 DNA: TGTGCCAGCAGCCGAGGGGGGAGGGCCGCGTACTTC
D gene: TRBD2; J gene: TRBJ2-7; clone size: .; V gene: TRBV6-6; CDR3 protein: CASTDSSGRGYGEQYF; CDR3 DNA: TGTGCCAGCACCGACTCTAGCGGGAGAGGGTACGGCGAGCAGTACTTC
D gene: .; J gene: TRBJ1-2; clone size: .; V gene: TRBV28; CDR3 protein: CASSRFQVYGYTF; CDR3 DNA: TGTGCCAGCAGCCGATTCCAGGTCTATGGCTACACCTTC
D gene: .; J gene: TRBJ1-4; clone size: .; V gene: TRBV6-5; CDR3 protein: CASSPLDSLMRKLFF; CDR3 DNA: TGTGCCAGCAGTCCTCTCGACAGTCTAATGAGAAAACTGTTTTTT
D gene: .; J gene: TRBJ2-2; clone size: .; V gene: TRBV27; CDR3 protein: CASSSSDTGELFF; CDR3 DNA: TGTGCCAGCAGTTCGAGCGACACCGGGGAGCTGTTTTTT
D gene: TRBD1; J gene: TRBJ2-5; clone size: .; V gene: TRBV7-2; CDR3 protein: CASSLYYRGQETQYF; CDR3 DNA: TGTGCCAGCAGCTTATACTACAGGGGGCAAGAGACCCAGTACTTC
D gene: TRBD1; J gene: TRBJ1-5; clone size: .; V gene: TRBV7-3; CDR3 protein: CASREGQGAIQPQHF; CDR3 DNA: TGTGCCAGCAGGGAGGGACAGGGGGCTATTCAGCCCCAGCATTTT
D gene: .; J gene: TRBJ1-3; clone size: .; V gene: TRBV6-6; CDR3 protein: CASSYQEVYSGNTIYF; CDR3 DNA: TGTGCCAGCAGTTACCAAGAGGTATACTCTGGAAACACCATATATTTT
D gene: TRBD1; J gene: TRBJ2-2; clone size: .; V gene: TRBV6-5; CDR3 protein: CASSLGTTGTGELFF; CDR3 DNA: TGTGCCAGCAGTTTGGGGACGACAGGGACCGGGGAGCTGTTTTTT